This TCR beta chain was sequenced in a study of blood T cell repertoires in COVID-19. Turning to the study itself: Researchers got acute and convalescent COVID-19 samples from the United States, Italy and Spain. PBMCs, B-cell-depleted T cells, or T cells were the source of the cDNA or gDNA that made up the material.

Original data processing: The assay estimated nucleated cells by amplifying reference gene primers. The table came from immunoSEQ multiplex PCR; TCRdb's copy has only in-frame clones and leaves some out. The V and J calls and clone size are taken from that table; D and trimming were inferred from the DNA. The sample includes tens of thousands of clones, about four fifths of them seen just once. Sequenced input: peripheral blood. The sequence came from an elderly woman with acute or convalescent COVID-19.

CDR3 nucleotide sequence: TGTGCCAGCAGCGTAGGGGGGGATCCCTACAATGAGCAGTTCTTC. Translated: CASSVGGDPYNEQFF. This sequence joins TRBV9 and TRBJ2-1; possibly TRBD2 for D (6 bases). V was trimmed by 0 bases and J by 2 bases, leaving 9 bases between them. Germline V gene data show CDR1 as SGDLS and CDR2 as YYNGEE. This CDR3 has 15 amino acids.